This TCR beta chain was found in a study of cytomegalovirus exposure and HLA in healthy donors. Study-wide context: Roughly 85 million unique TCRs from HLA-typed donors were held in an early release of data.

Everyone who donated was a healthy bone marrow donor. Per the germline V gene, CDR1 is SGDLS and CDR2 is YYNGEE. Unmatched junction bases numbered 2, after V lost 3 bases and J lost 2 bases. The length of the CDR3 is 15 residues. Study results and limitations: The listing of 150 to 200 TCR beta chains classed them as cytomegalovirus-associated. Most TCRs appeared rarely, but some public TCRs recurred in many donors.

About this clone: What it binds is unknown.

Primers: 60 Vbeta forward and 13 Jbeta reverse. Libraries were prepared by immunoSEQ multiplex PCR; TCRdb keeps only in-frame clonotypes and omits some of them. The sample lists roughly 75,000 clones, 84% occurring once. This chain uses TRBV9 with TRBJ2-1; the match to TRBD2 covers 10 bases. The sequence was collected from a man between 65 and 85 years old in good health and CMV-seropositive. The sample consisted of PBMCs. This CDR3 reads CASSATSGAYNEQFF. CDR3 bases: TGTGCCAGCAGCGCAACTAGCGGGGCCTACAATGAGCAGTTCTTC.